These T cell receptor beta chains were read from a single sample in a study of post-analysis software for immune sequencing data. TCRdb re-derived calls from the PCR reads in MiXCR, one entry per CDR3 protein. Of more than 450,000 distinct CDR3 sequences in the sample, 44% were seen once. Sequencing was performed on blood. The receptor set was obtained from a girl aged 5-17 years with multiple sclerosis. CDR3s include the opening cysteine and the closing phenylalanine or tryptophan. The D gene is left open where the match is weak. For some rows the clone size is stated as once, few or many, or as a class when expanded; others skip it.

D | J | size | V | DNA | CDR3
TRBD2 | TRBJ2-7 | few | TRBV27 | TGTGCCAGCAGTCCACTCGGGACTAAGGCTTACGAGCAGTACTTC | CASSPLGTKAYEQYF
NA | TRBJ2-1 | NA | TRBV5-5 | TGTGCCAGCAGTAGCTTAGGAGGGAGTCCCTTCAATGAGCAGTTCTTC | CASSSLGGSPFNEQFF
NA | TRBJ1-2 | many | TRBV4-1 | TGCGCCAGCAGCCAAGACCCCGGGAACTATGGCTACACCTTC | CASSQDPGNYGYTF
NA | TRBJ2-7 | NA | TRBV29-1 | TGCAGCGTTGAGGTGGGGTACGAGCAGTACTTC | CSVEVGYEQYF
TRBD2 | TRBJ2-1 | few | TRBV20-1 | TGCAGTGCTAGTTTTAGCGGGGGACGCAACAATGAGCAGTTCTTC | CSASFSGGRNNEQFF
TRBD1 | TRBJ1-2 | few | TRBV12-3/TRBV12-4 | TGTGCCAGCAGCCCAGAAGGACAGGGGCGCTCTGATGGCTACACCTTC | CASSPEGQGRSDGYTF
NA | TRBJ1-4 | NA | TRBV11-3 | TGTGCCAGCAGCTTAGAGAAGACAGATGAAAAACTGTTTTTT | CASSLEKTDEKLFF
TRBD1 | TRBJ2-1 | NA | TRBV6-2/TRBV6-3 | TGTGCCAGCAGTGACCGGGACAGGCGATACAATGAGCAGTTCTTC | CASSDRDRRYNEQFF
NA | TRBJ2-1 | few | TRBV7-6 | TGTGCCACCCGGGGCCCCCCTAATGAGCAGTTCTTC | CATRGPPNEQFF
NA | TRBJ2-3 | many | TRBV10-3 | TGTGCCATCAGTGAGTCCTCGGCAGATACGCAGTATTTT | CAISESSADTQYF
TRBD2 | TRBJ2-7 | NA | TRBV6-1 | TGTGCCAGCAGTGAAGGTACTAGCGGGGGCAACGAGCAGTACTTC | CASSEGTSGGNEQYF
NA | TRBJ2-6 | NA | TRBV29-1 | TGCAGCGTTGCGATCTCTGGGGCCAACGTCCTGACTTTC | CSVAISGANVLTF
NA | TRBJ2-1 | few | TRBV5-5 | TGTGCCAGCAGCTTTTTTAGAGGGGTTGGTGGGAATGAGCAGTTCTTC | CASSFFRGVGGNEQFF
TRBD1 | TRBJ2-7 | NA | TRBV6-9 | TGTGCCAGCGACGTCGGGACAGTGACCTACGAGCAGTACTTC | CASDVGTVTYEQYF
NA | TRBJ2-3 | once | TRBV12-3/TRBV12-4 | TGTGCCAGCAGTAATACCCCTTTGAGCGATACAGATACGCAGTATTTT | CASSNTPLSDTDTQYF
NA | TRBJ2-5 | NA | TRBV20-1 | TGCAGTGCTAGAGACCCCCTTGGTAGCGGAGCACACGAGACCCAGTACTTC | CSARDPLGSGAHETQYF
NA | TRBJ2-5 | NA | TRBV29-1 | TGCAGCGTTGATCGGGGAGGGGGAGAGACCCAGTACTTC | CSVDRGGGETQYF
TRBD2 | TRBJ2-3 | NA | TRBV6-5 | TGTGCCAGCAGTCGACGGGGGGGCTCAGATACGCAGTATTTT | CASSRRGGSDTQYF
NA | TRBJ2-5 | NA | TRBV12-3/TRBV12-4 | TGTGCCAGCAGCCTTATCCCCAGGGACGAGACCCAGTACTTC | CASSLIPRDETQYF
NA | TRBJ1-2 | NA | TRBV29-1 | TGCAGCGTCCGAAGGGAGGGCTATGGCTACACCTTC | CSVRREGYGYTF
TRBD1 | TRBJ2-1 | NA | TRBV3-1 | TGTGCCAGCAGCCTTACCGGGACAGCTGGAACCAATGAGCAGTTCTTC | CASSLTGTAGTNEQFF
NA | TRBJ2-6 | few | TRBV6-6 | TGTGCCAGCAGTTACCTCTCAGGGTTTCCGACTTTC | CASSYLSGFPTF
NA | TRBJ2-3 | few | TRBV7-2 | TGTGCCAGCAATCCGGAGGGGGGGTCCACAGATACGCAGTATTTT | CASNPEGGSTDTQYF
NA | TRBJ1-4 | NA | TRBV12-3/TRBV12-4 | TGTGCCAGCAGCGGGACGTGGGGGAGAACTAATGAAAAACTGTTTTTT | CASSGTWGRTNEKLFF
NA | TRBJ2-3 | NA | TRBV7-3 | TGTGCCAGCAGCCTCGGGGCTCTCTCAGATACGCAGTATTTT | CASSLGALSDTQYF
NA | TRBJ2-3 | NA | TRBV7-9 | TGTGCCAGCAGCTTAGACCCAGCCTTCAGGGGTGATACGCAGTATTTT | CASSLDPAFRGDTQYF
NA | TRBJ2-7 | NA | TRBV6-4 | TGTGCCAGCAGGGACGGATGGTGGTATAGGGCTTCCTACGAGCAGTACTTC | CASRDGWWYRASYEQYF
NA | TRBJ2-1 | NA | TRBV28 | TGTGCCAGCAGGGCCGGGAGCGCCAGGGGTAAGCAGTTCTTC | CASRAGSARGKQFF
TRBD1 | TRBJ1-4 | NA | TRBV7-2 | TGTGCCAGCAGCTTAGGGGGGACAGGGGACAATGAAAAACTGTTTTTT | CASSLGGTGDNEKLFF
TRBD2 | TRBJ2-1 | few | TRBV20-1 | TGCAGTGCTAGCGACGGGAGGCTCGGCAATGAGCAGTTCTTC | CSASDGRLGNEQFF
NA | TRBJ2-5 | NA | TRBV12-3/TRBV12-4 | TGTGCCAGCAGTACCCTAGGGTGGGAGACCCAGTACTTC | CASSTLGWETQYF
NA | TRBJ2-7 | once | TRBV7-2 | TGTGCCAGCAGCATCACCACTAGATGGATCGATGAGCAGTACTTC | CASSITTRWIDEQYF
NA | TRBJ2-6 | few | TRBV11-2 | TGTGCCAGCAGCTTAGTTTGGAGCTCTGGGGCCAACGTCCTGACTTTC | CASSLVWSSGANVLTF
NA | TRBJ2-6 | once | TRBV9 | TGTGCCAGCAGCGTAGATGGGACCGGGGCCAACGTCCTGACTTTC | CASSVDGTGANVLTF
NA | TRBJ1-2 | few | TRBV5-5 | TGTGCCAGCAGCCTGTATCAGAGGCGGTACTATGGCTACACCTTC | CASSLYQRRYYGYTF
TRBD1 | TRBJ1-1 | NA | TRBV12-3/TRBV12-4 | TGTGCCAGCAGCCCTCGGACAGGAGCCACTGAAGCTTTCTTT | CASSPRTGATEAFF
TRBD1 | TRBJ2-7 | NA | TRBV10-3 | TGTGCCATCAGTGAGCCCCACCGACAGGGGCCCGAGCAGTACTTC | CAISEPHRQGPEQYF
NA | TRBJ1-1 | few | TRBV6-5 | TGTGCCAGCAGTTACGGGATTGGCGTGGACGGTGAAGCTTTCTTT | CASSYGIGVDGEAFF
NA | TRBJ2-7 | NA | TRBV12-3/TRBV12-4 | TGTGCCAGCAGTGCCTCATGGGGGAATGCCTACGAGCAGTACTTC | CASSASWGNAYEQYF
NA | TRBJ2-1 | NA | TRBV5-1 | TGCGCCAGTAGCTCTCAAGGCGGGGTCGGCTCCTACAATGAGCAGTTCTTC | CASSSQGGVGSYNEQFF
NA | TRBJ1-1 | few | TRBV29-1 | TGCAGCGTTACAGGGCGGATGAACACTGAAGCTTTCTTT | CSVTGRMNTEAFF
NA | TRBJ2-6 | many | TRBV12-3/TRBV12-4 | TGTGCCAGCAGCTTAGCTGGGGCCAACGTCCTGACTTTC | CASSLAGANVLTF
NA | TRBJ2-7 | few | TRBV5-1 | TGCGCCAGCAGCCCGGACCGAGCAGGGCCCTACGAGCAGTACTTC | CASSPDRAGPYEQYF
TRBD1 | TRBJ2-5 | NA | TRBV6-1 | TGTGCCAGCAGACCATTCGGAGAGGGGGCGTACCAAGAGACCCAGTACTTC | CASRPFGEGAYQETQYF
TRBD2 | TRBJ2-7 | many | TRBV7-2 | TGTGCCAGCAGCTCCCGGACTAGCGGGGGATACGAGCAGTACTTC | CASSSRTSGGYEQYF
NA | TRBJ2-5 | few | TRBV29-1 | TGCAGCGCCCACATTAGGGGGACCCAGTACTTC | CSAHIRGTQYF
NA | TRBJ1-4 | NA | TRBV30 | TGTGCCTGGAGTGTACGCGGCGGCTCCGGGGGGAAACTGTTTTTC | CAWSVRGGSGGKLFF
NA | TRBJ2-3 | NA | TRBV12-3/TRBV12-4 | TGTGCCAGCAGTTCCGGGCGGGGTACAGATACGCAGTATTTT | CASSSGRGTDTQYF
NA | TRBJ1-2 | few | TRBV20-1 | TGCAGCGCTAGAGGTCCGCCCAGGACTTATGGCTACACCTTC | CSARGPPRTYGYTF
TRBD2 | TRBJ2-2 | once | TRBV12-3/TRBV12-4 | TGTGCCAGCAGCGGGACTAGTGGCGGGGAGCTGTTTTTT | CASSGTSGGELFF
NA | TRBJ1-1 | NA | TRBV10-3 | TGTGCCATCAGTGCGGGAGCCCTCAAAGCGAACACTGAAGCTTTCTTT | CAISAGALKANTEAFF
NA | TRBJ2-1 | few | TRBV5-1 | TGCGCCAGCTTAGGGATTTCAGGTTCCAATGAGCAGTTCTTC | CASLGISGSNEQFF